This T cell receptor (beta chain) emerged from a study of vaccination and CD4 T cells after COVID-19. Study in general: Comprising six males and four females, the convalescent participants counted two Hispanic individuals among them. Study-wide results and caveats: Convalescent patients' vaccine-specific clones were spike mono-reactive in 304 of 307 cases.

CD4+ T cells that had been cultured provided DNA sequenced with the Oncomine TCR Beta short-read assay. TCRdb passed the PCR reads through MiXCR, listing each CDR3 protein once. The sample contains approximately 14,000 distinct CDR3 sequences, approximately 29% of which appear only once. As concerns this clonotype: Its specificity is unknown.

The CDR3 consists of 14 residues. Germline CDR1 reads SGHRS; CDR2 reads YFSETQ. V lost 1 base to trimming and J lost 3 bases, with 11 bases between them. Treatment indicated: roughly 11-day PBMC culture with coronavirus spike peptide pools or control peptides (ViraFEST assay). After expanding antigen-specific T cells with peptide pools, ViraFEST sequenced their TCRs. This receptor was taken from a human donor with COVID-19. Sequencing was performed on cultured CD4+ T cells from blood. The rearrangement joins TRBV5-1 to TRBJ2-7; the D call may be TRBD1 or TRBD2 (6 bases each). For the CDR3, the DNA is TGCGCCAGCAGCTTGTCGGGGGCCGGCTACGAGCAGTACTTC. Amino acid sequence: CASSLSGAGYEQYF.